This T cell receptor beta chain appears in the sequencing data of a study of T cells in Graves' hyperthyroidism and ophthalmopathy. Notes on the study in general: It was a median approximately 6.9 months before onset that the model predicted ophthalmopathy. The majority of expanded thyroid clonotypes above 0.001 also appeared in blood.

J gave up 3 bases and V 7 bases, and 8 bases lay outside the gene matches. This CDR3 contains 14 residues. In germline, CDR1 is MNHNS, CDR2 SASEGT. Amplification yielded TCR beta CDR3 regions, with RNA transcripts as the source. The TCR CDR3 was amplified in a first-round RT-PCR using the HTBI primer set. TCRdb re-called the multiplex PCR reads with MiXCR, one entry per CDR3 protein. The table has hundreds of thousands of distinct CDR3 sequences, 15% to 19% seen once. This clonotype was found a few times. The antigen is unknown. Possible read error: a much larger clone is one base away. This chain links TRBV6-1 with TRBJ2-7, with TRBD2 matching 8 bases. The sample was blood. This clonotype was sampled from a woman under 30 with Graves' hyperthyroidism that later progressed to Graves' ophthalmopathy. CDR3 region: CASKPGTRGYEQYF. The DNA for the CDR3 is TGTGCCAGCAAGCCCGGGACTAGAGGCTACGAGCAGTACTTC.